The 6 T cell receptor beta chains given below trace back to one sample, sequenced in a study of cytomegalovirus exposure and HLA in healthy donors. The study ran its PCR with 60 Vbeta and 13 Jbeta primers. Measured with immunoSEQ multiplex PCR; TCRdb has only the in-frame clones, and not every one. Recorded for this sample: around 53,000 clones. Sequencing was performed on PBMCs. These receptors were taken from a man younger than 35 in good health and CMV-seropositive.

The V call is TRBV6-6, the J call TRBJ2-7, with 8 positions matching TRBD2. Germline CDR1 is MNHNY and CDR2 is SVGAGI (reference sequence). V was clipped by 4 bases and J by 6 bases; unmatched bases: 5. The CDR3 runs to 13 residues. The CDR3 region has the DNA TGTGCCAGCAGTTGGGCGGGAGGCGGCGAGCAGTACTTC. As protein: CASSWAGGGEQYF.

This chain uses TRBV6-6 with TRBJ1-1, with 8 bases that match TRBD1. The CDR3 contains 15 residues. V trimming: 5 bases; J trimming: 1 base; junction bases outside the gene matches: 6. Germline V gene sequence: CDR1 MNHNY, CDR2 SVGAGI (reference sequence). This CDR3 is CASSTTGGENTEAFF. The CDR3 nucleotides read TGTGCCAGCAGTACCACAGGGGGAGAGAACACTGAAGCTTTCTTT.

The chain recombines TRBV19 with TRBJ2-1, with 10 bases that match TRBD1. The CDR3 is 16 amino acids. V shed 4 bases, J shed 3 bases, and the junction held 6 bases outside the gene matches. Germline CDR1 LNHDA, CDR2 SQIVND (reference sequence). CDR3 sequence: CASSKRQGAVYNEQFF. DNA for the CDR3: TGTGCCAGTAGTAAAAGACAGGGGGCTGTCTACAATGAGCAGTTCTTC.

The chain employs TRBV4-1 and TRBJ2-7; TRBD2 might be the D (6 bases). The CDR3 extends over 14 amino acids. Germline-derived CDR1 and CDR2 are MGHRA and YSYEKL. The V and J ends lost 6 bases and 2 bases respectively, with 14 bases between them. Here the CDR3 reads CASSAGPQTYEQYF. The DNA of the CDR3 is TGCGCCAGCAGTGCGGGGCCCCAAACCTACGAGCAGTACTTC.

The J gene is TRBJ2-5, the V gene TRBV9, with unresolved D. The J call is uncertain, as TRBJ2-7 better fits the DNA end. Germline V gene data show CDR1 as SGDLS and CDR2 as YYNGEE. This CDR3 spans 16 amino acids. CDR3: CASSVEGEARLNEQYF. DNA for the CDR3: TGTGCCAGCAGCGTAGAAGGAGAGGCGCGTCTTAACGAGCAGTACTTC.

The V call is TRBV4-1, the J call TRBJ1-1; D gene uncertain. The CDR3 length is 15 residues. Trimming removed 5 bases from V and 1 base from J, with 14 bases in between. Germline CDR1 reads MGHRA; CDR2 reads YSYEKL. CDR3 loop: CASSNRTGGNTEAFF. The CDR3, as DNA: TGCGCCAGCAGCAACCGGACTGGAGGGAACACTGAAGCTTTCTTT.